This is a list of T cell receptor beta chains from one sample in a study of T cells in Graves' hyperthyroidism and ophthalmopathy. One entry per CDR3 protein results from TCRdb running MiXCR on the multiplex PCR reads. The sample yields around 200,000 distinct CDR3 sequences, around 18% seen once. The source material was blood. The origin of the receptors is a middle-aged man with Graves' hyperthyroidism. Both conserved end residues are part of each CDR3. A D gene is named only where the DNA matches it firmly. Rows may omit the clone size; those that give it use once, few, many or a size class.

V: TRBV18; J: TRBJ1-4; D: NA; size: many; DNA: TGTGCCAGCTCAACAAGTCCAACTAATGAAAAACTGTTTTTT; CDR3: CASSTSPTNEKLFF
V: TRBV4-2; J: TRBJ2-5; D: NA; size: NA; DNA: TGTGCCAGCAGCCAAGATCTAGCCGTCCATGAGACCCAGTACTTC; CDR3: CASSQDLAVHETQYF
V: TRBV7-8; J: TRBJ2-3; D: TRBD1; size: NA; DNA: TGTGCCAGCAGCTTAGTTCCCAGGGGGAAAGAAACAGATACGCAGTATTTT; CDR3: CASSLVPRGKETDTQYF
V: TRBV6-2/TRBV6-3; J: TRBJ2-3; D: NA; size: many; DNA: TGTGCCAGCAGTCGAAACACAGATACGCAGTATTTT; CDR3: CASSRNTDTQYF
V: TRBV30; J: TRBJ1-1; D: TRBD1; size: many; DNA: TGTGCCTGGAGTTCCACAGGGGACACTGAAGCTTTCTTT; CDR3: CAWSSTGDTEAFF
V: TRBV7-9; J: TRBJ1-6; D: NA; size: many; DNA: TGTGCCAGCAGACAGGGTGCCAATTCACCCCTCCACTTT; CDR3: CASRQGANSPLHF
V: TRBV7-3; J: TRBJ2-7; D: TRBD2; size: many; DNA: TGTGCCAGCAGCCCGCGGACTAGATCCCTGGAGCAGTACTTC; CDR3: CASSPRTRSLEQYF
V: TRBV27; J: TRBJ2-1; D: TRBD2; size: many; DNA: TGTGCCAGCAGTACTCTCAGCGGGGCCGCTCAGAACAATGAGCAGTTCTTC; CDR3: CASSTLSGAAQNNEQFF
V: TRBV5-6; J: TRBJ1-1; D: NA; size: once; DNA: TGTGCCAGCAGCTTACTCAAGACAGGAGAGCTTGTCATGAACACTGAAGCTTTCTTT; CDR3: CASSLLKTGELVMNTEAFF
V: TRBV28; J: TRBJ1-4; D: NA; size: many; DNA: TGTGCCAGCAGTTTAAGGGCCAGCGGACGAGATGAAAAACTGTTTTTT; CDR3: CASSLRASGRDEKLFF
V: TRBV18; J: TRBJ2-7; D: NA; size: many; DNA: TGTGCCAGCTCACCCCCCACCCCGAAACCCGAGCAGTACTTC; CDR3: CASSPPTPKPEQYF
V: TRBV30; J: TRBJ2-3; D: NA; size: few; DNA: TGTGCCTGGAGTGGAGTAAACGGAGATACGCAGTATTTT; CDR3: CAWSGVNGDTQYF
V: TRBV7-2; J: TRBJ1-3; D: NA; size: few; DNA: TGTGCCAGCAGCTTAGAGGGGGGGTTTGGAAACACCATATATTTT; CDR3: CASSLEGGFGNTIYF
V: TRBV2; J: TRBJ1-5; D: NA; size: many; DNA: TGTGCCAGCGGTTATCAACAGGGTTATCAGCCCCAGCATTTT; CDR3: CASGYQQGYQPQHF